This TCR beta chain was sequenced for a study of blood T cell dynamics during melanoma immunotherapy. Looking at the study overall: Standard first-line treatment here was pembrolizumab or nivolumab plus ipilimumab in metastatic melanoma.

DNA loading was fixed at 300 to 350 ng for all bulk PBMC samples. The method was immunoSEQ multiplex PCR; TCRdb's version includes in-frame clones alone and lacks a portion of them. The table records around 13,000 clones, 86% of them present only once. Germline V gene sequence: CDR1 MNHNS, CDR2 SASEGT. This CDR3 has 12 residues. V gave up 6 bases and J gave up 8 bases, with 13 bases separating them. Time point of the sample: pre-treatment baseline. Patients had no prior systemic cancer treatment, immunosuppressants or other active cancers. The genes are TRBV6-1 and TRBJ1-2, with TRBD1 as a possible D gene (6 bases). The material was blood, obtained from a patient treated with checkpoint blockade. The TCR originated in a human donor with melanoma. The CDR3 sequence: CASRTGHGGYTF. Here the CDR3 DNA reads TGTGCCAGCAGGACAGGCCACGGAGGCTACACCTTC.